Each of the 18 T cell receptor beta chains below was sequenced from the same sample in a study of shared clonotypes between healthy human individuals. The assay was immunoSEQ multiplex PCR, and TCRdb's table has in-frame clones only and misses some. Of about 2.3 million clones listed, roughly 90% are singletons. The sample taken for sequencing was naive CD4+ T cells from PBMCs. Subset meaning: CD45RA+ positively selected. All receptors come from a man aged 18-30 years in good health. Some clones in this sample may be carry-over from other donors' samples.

The CDR3 DNA follows: TGCGCCAGCAGCCAAGGACCGAAAGGGACTAGATCAAGTTACAGGGAGCTGTTTTTT. Translated: CASSQGPKGTRSSYRELFF. The V gene is TRBV4-1, the J gene TRBJ2-2; 8 nucleotides agree with TRBD2. The V segment lost 1 base and the J segment 9 bases; nucleotides outside the gene matches: 19. CDR1 is MGHRA and CDR2 is YSYEKL in the germline V gene. CDR3 length: 19 amino acids.

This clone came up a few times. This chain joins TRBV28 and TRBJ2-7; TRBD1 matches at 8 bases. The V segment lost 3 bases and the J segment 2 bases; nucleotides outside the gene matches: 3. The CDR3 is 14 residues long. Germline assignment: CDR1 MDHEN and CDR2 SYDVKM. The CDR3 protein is CASSLGQAAYEQYF. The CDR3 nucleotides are TGTGCCAGCAGTTTGGGACAGGCTGCCTACGAGCAGTACTTC.

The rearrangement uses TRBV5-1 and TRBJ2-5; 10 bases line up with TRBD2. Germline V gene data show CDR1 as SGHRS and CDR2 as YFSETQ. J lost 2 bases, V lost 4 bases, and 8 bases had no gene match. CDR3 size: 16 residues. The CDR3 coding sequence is TGCGCCAGCAGCGACCCTAGCGGGGGACTACAAGAGACCCAGTACTTC. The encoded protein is CASSDPSGGLQETQYF.

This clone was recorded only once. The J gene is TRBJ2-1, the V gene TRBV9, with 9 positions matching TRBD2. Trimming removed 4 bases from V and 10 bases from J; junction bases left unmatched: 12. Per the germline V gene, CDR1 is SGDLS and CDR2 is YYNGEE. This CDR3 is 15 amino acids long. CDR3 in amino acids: CASSQTSGARGEQFF. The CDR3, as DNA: TGTGCCAGCAGCCAGACTAGCGGAGCCCGGGGGGAGCAGTTCTTC. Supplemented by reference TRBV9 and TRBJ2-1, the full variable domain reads DSGVTQTPKHLITATGQRVTLRCSPRSGDLSVYWYQQSLDQGLQFLIQYYNGEERAKGNILERFSAQQFPDLHSELNLSSLELGDSALYFCASSQTSGARGEQFFGPGTRLTVL.

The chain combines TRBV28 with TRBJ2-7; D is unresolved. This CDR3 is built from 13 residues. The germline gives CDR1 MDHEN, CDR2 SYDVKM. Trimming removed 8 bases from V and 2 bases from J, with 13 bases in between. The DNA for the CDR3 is TGTGCCAGCCTAACCATTGCTACCTACGAGCAGTACTTC. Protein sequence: CASLTIATYEQYF.

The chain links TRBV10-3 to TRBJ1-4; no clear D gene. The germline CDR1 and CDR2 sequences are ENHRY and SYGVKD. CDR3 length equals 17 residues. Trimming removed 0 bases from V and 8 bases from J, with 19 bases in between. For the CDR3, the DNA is TGTGCCATCAGTGAGTCTCAGGTCCGCTCCCCGGGGGAAAAACTGTTTTTT. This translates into CAISESQVRSPGEKLFF.

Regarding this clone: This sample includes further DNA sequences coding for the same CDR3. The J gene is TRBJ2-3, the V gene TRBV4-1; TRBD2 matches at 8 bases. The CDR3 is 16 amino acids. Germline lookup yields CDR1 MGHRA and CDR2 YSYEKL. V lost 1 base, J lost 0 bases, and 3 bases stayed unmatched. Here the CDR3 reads CASSQGTSGSTDTQYF. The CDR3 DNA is TGCGCCAGCAGCCAAGGCACTAGCGGAAGCACAGATACGCAGTATTTT.

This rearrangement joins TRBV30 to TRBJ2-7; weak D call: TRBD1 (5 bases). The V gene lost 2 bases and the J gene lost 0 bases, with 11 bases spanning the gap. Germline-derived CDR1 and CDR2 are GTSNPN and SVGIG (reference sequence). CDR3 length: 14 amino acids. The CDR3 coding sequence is TGTGCCTGGAGTCCATACAGGTTCTCCTACGAGCAGTACTTC. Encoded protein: CAWSPYRFSYEQYF. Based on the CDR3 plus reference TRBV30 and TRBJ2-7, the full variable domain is SQTIHQWPATLVQPVGSPLSLECTVEGTSNPNLYWYRQAAGRGLQLLFYSVGIGQISSEVPQNLSASRPQDRQFILSSKKLLLSDSGFYLCAWSPYRFSYEQYFGPGTRLTVT.

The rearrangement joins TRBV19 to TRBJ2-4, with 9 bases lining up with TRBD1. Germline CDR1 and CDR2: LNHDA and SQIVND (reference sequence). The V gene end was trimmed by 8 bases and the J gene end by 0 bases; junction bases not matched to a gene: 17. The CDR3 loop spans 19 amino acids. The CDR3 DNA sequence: TGTGCCAGTTCGACAGGGGGACGCCCAGGCGGTGAAGCCAAAAACATTCAGTACTTC. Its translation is CASSTGGRPGGEAKNIQYF.

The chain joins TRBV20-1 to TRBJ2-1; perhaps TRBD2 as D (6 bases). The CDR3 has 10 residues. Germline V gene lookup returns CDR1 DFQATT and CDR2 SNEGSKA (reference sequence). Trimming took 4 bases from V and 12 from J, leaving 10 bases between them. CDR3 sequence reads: CSAKWDSQFF. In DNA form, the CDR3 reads TGCAGTGCTAAGTGGGACTCGCAGTTCTTC.

DNA for the CDR3: TGCGCCAGCAGCCGGAAGGCAGACCAAGAGACCCAGTACTTC. It translates to CASSRKADQETQYF. The chain joins TRBV5-1 to TRBJ2-5; D gene unclear. CDR1 is SGHRS and CDR2 is YFSETQ in the germline V gene. Between the trimmed V and J ends, which lost 4 bases and 0 bases, there was a span of 10 bases. The CDR3 runs to 14 residues.

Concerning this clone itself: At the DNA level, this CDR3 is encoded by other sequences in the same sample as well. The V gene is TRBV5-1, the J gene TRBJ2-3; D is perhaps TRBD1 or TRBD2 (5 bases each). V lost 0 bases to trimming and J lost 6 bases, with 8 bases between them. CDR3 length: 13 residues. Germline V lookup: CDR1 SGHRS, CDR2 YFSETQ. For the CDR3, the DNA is TGCGCCAGCAGCTTGGAGGGGACGGATACGCAGTATTTT. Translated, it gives CASSLEGTDTQYF.

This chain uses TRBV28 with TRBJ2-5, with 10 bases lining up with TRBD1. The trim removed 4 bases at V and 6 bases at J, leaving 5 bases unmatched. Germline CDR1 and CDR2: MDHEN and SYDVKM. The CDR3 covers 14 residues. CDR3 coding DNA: TGTGCCAGCAGTTGGGACAGGGGTTGGAAGACCCAGTACTTC. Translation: CASSWDRGWKTQYF.

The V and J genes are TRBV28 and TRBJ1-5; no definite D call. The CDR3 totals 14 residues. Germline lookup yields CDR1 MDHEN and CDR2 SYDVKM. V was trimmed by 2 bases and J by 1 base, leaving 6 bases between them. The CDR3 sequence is CASSLVQSNQPQHF. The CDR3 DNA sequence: TGTGCCAGCAGTTTAGTCCAGAGCAATCAGCCCCAGCATTTT.

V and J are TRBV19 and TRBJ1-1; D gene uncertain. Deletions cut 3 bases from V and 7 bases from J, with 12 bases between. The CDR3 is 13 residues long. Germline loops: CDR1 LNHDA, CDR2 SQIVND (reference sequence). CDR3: CASSMGNRIEAFF. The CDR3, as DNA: TGTGCCAGTAGTATGGGCAACCGGATTGAAGCTTTCTTT.

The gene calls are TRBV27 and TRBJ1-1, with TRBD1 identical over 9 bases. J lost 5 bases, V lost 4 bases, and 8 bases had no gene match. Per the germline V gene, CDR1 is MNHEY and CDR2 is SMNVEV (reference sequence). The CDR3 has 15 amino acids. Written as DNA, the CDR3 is TGTGCCAGCAGTTCCCAAGGACAGGGGAAGACTGAAGCTTTCTTT. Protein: CASSSQGQGKTEAFF.

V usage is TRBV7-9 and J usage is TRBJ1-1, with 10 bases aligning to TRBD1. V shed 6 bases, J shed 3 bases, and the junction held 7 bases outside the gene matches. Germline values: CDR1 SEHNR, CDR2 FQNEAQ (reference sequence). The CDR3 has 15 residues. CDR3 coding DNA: TGTGCCAGCAGTAGGGACAGGGGAGGCGACACTGAAGCTTTCTTT. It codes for CASSRDRGGDTEAFF. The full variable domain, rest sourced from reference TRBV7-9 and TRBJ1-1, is DTGVSQNPRHKITKRGQNVTFRCDPISEHNRLYWYRQTLGQGPEFLTYFQNEAQLEKSRLLSDRFSAERPKGSFSTLEIQRTEQGDSAMYLCASSRDRGGDTEAFFGQGTRLTVV.

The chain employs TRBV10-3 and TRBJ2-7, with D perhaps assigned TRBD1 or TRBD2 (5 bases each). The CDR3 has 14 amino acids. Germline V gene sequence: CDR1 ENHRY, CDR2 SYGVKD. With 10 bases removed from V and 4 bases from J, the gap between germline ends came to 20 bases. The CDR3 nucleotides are TGTGCCACTTCCGGGACGGTGGTTGTTTACGAGCAGTACTTC. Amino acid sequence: CATSGTVVVYEQYF.